This entry describes one T cell receptor (beta chain). Its antigen is currently unknown. The primer mix had 60 Vbeta and 13 Jbeta primers. Authors' data handling: As a later analysis found, there were 80 million to 90 million unique TCR beta chains, of which roughly 11 million were shared. Produced via immunoSEQ multiplex PCR; TCRdb's table is partial and in-frame only. The V and J calls and the clone size are those of that table, but D and trimming were determined from the DNA. The repertoire includes roughly 130,000 clones, 80% of them detected once, and 1% sits in the top ten. The V gene's germline CDR1 is MNHNY and CDR2 SVGAGI (reference sequence). The CDR3 is made up of 15 amino acids. V was clipped by 6 bases and J by 5 bases; unmatched bases: 7. The entry originates in a study of cytomegalovirus exposure and HLA in healthy donors. Study-level results: Earlier findings revealed that most TCR beta V segments proved productive either about 87% or about 30% of the time.

Samples came from healthy bone marrow donors. This receptor was identified in a man aged 40-50 years in good health and CMV-seronegative. The genes are TRBV6-6 and TRBJ2-3, with 11 bases identical to TRBD2. The sequencing input was PBMCs. CDR3 sequence reads: CASSYIAGGQDTQYF. CDR3 nucleotides: TGTGCCAGCAGCTACATAGCGGGGGGGCAAGATACGCAGTATTTT.